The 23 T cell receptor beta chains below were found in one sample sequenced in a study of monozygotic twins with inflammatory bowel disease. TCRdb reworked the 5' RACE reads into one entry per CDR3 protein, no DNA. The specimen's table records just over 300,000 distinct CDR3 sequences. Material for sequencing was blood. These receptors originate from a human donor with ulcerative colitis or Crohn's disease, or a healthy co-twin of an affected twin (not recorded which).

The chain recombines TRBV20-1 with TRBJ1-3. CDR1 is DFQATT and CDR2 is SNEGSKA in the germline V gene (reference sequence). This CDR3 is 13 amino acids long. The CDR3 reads CSARRSSGNTIYF.

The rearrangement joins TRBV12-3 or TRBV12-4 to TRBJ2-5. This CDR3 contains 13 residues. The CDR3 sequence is CASRVTRWETQYF.

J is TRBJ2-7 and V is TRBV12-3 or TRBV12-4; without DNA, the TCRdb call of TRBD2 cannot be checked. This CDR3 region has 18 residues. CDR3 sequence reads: CASSLFSRGLKNSYEQYF.

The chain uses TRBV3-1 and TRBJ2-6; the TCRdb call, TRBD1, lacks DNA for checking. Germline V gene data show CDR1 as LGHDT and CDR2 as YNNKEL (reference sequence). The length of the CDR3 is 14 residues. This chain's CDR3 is CASQDRAGANVLTF. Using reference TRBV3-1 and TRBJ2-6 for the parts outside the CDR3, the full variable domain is DTAVSQTPKYLVTQMGNDKSIKCEQNLGHDTMYWYKQDSKKFLKIMFSYNNKELIINETVPNRFSPKSPDKAHLNLHINSLELGDSAVYFCASQDRAGANVLTFGAGSRLTVL.

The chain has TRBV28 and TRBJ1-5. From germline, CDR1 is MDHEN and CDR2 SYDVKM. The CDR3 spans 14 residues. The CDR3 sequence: CASSPDKGNQPQHF.

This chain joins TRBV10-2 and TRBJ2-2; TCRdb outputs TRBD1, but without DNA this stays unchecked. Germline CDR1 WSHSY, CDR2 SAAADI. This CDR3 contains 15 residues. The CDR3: CATTGATANTGELFF.

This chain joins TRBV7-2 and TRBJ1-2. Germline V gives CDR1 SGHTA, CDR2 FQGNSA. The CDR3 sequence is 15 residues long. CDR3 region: CASSLDLGSQNPYTF.

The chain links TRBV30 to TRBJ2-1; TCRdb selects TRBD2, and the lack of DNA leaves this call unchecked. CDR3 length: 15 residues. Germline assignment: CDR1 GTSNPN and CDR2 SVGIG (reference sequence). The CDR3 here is CAWSGGRSSSDEQFF.

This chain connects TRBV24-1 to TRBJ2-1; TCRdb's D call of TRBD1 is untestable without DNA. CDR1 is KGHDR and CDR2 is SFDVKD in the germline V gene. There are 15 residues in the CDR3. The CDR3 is CATSVLGQGYNEQFF.

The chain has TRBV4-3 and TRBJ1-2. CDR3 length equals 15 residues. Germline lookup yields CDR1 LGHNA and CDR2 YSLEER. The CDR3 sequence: CASSQEPGTSYGYTF.

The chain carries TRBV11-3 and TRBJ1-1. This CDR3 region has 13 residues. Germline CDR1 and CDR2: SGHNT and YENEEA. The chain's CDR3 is CASSLTINTEAFF.

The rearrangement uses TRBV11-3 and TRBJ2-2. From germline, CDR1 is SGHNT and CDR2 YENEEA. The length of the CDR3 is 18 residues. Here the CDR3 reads CASSLSTLGRTNTGELFF. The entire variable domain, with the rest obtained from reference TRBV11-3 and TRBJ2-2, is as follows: EAGVVQSPRYKIIEKKQPVAFWCNPISGHNTLYWYLQNLGQGPELLIRYENEEAVDDSQLPKDRFSAERLKGVDSTLKIQPAELGDSAVYLCASSLSTLGRTNTGELFFGEGSRLTVL.

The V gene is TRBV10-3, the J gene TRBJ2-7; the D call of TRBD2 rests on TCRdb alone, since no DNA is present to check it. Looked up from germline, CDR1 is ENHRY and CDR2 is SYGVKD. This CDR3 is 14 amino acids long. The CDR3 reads CAISDLAGNNEQYF.

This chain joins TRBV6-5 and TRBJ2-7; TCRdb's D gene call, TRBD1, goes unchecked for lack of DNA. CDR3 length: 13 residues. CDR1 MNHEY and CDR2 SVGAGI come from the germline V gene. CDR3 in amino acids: CASQRGIGYEQYF.

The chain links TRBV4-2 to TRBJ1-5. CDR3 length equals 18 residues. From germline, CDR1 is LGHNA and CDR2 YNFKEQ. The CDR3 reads CASSQEGARTRNNQPQHF.

CDR3 sequence: CASRGDRAEAFF. The chain is built from TRBV5-1 and TRBJ1-1; checking the TCRdb D call of TRBD1 is not possible without DNA. The CDR3 spans 12 residues. Germline V gives CDR1 SGHRS, CDR2 YFSETQ.

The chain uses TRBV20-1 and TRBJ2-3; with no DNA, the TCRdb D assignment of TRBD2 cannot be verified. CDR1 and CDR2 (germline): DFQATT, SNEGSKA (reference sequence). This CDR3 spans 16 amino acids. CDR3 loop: CSARDQGLAGPFTQYF.

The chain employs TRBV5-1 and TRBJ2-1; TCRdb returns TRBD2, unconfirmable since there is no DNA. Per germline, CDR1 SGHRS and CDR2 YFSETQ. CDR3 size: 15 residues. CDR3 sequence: CASSPGTSSYNEQFF. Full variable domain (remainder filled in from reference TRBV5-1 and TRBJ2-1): KAGVTQTPRYLIKTRGQQVTLSCSPISGHRSVSWYQQTPGQGLQFLFEYFSETQRNKGNFPGRFSGRQFSNSRSEMNVSTLELGDSALYLCASSPGTSSYNEQFFGPGTRLTVL.

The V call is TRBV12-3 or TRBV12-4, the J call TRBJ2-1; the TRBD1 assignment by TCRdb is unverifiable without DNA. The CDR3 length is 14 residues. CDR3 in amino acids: CASRTGLHSNEQFF.

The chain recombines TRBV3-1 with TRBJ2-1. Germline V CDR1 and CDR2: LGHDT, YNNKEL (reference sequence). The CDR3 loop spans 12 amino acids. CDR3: CASSQWSDEQFF.

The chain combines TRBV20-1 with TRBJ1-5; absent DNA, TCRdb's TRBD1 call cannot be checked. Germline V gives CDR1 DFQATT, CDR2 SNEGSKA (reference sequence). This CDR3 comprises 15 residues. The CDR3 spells CSARVSGQSNQPQHF.

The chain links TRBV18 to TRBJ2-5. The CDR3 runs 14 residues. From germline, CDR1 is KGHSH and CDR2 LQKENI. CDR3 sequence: CASSPPPGQETQYF.

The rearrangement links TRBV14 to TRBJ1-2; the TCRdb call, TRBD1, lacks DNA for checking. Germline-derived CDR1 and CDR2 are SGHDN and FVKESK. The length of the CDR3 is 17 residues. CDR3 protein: CASSLGQGRRWDYGYTF.